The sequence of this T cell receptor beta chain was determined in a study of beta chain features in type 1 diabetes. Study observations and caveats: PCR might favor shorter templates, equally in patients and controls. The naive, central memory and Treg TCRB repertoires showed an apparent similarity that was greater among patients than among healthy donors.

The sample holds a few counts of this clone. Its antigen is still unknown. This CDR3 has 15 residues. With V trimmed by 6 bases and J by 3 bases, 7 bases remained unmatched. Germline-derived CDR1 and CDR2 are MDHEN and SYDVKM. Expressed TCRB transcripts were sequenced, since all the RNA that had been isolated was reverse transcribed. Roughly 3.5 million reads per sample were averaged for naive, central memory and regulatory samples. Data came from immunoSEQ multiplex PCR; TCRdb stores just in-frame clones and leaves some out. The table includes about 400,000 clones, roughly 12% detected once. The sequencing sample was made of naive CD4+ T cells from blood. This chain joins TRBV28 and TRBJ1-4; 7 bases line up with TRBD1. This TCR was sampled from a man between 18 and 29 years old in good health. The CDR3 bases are TGTGCCAGCAGGCAGACCAGGGGGGCTAATGAAAAACTGTTTTTT. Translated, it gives CASRQTRGANEKLFF.